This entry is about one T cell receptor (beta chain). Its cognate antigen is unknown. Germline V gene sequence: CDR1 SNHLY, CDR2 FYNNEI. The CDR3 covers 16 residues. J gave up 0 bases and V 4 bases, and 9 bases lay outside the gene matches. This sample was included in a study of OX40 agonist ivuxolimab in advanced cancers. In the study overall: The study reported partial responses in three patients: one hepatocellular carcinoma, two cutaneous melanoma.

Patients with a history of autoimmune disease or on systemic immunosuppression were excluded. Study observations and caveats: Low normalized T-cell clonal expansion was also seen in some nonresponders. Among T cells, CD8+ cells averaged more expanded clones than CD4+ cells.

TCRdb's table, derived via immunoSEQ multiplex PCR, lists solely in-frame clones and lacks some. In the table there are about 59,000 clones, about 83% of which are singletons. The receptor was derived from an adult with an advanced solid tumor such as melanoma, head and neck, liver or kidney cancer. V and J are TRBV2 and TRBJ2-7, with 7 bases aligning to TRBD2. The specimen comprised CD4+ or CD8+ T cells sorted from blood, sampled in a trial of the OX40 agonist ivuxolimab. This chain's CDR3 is CASSAPNGLDSYEQYF. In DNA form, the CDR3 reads TGTGCCAGCAGTGCGCCAAACGGACTAGACTCCTACGAGCAGTACTTC.